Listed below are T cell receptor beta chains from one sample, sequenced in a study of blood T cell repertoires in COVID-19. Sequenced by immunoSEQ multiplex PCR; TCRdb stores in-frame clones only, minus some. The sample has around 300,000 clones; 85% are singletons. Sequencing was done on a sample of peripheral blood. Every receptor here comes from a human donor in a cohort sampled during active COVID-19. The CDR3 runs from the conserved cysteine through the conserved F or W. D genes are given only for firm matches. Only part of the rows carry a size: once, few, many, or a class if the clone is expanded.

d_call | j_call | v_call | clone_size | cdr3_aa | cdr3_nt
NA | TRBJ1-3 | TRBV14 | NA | CASSLGLYSGNTIYF | TGTGCCAGCAGCTTAGGACTGTACTCTGGAAACACCATATATTTT
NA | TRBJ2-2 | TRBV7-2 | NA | CASSLAELTGELFF | TGTGCCAGCAGCTTAGCAGAACTAACCGGGGAGCTGTTTTTT
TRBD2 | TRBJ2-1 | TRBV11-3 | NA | CASSSTSASYNEQFF | TGTGCCAGCAGCTCTACTAGCGCCTCCTACAATGAGCAGTTCTTC
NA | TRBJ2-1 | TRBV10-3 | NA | CAISETSNEQFF | TGTGCCATCAGTGAGACTAGTAATGAGCAGTTCTTC
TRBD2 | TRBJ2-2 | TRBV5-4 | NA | CASSFRTSGTGELFF | TGTGCCAGCAGCTTCAGGACTAGCGGCACCGGGGAGCTGTTTTTT
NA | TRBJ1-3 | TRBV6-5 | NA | CASSQTGRQGNTIYF | TGTGCCAGCAGCCAGACAGGCAGACAAGGAAACACCATATATTTT
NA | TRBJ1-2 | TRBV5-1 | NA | CASSPGDGYTF | TGCGCCAGCAGTCCAGGGGATGGCTACACCTTC
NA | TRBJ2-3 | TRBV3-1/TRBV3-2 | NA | CASSQEIAGARGTDTQYF | TGTGCCAGCAGCCAAGAGATCGCAGGGGCCAGGGGCACAGATACGCAGTATTTT
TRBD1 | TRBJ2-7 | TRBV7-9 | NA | CASHQGVSYEQYF | TGTGCCAGCCACCAGGGGGTGAGCTACGAGCAGTACTTC
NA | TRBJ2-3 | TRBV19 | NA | CASSIRAVLGDTQYF | TGTGCCAGTAGTATACGAGCGGTCCTTGGGGATACGCAGTATTTT
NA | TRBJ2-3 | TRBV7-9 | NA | CASSLSSGTDTQYF | TGTGCCAGCAGCTTGTCGAGTGGCACAGATACGCAGTATTTT
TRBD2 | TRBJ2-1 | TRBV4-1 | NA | CASSQRWMGRETGEQFF | TGCGCCAGCAGCCAAAGGTGGATGGGGCGGGAGACTGGGGAGCAGTTCTTC
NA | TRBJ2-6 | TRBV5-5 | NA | CASTPLGQPSGANVLTF | TGTGCCAGCACCCCGCTTGGACAGCCCTCTGGGGCCAACGTCCTGACTTTC
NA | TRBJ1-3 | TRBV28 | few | CASSLGRASSGNTIYF | TGTGCCAGCAGTTTGGGGAGGGCCAGCTCTGGAAACACCATATATTTT
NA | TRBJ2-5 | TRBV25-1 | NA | CASSPRDWTQETQYF | TGTGCCAGCAGCCCACGGGACTGGACCCAAGAGACCCAGTACTTC
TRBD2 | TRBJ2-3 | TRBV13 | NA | CASSLAGSTDTQYF | TGTGCCAGCAGTTTAGCGGGGAGCACAGATACGCAGTATTTT
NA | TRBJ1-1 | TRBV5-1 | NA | CASSFRGTEAFF | TGCGCCAGCAGCTTCCGAGGTACTGAAGCTTTCTTT
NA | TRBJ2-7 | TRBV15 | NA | CATSRSRWDNREQYF | TGTGCCACCAGCAGATCGAGATGGGACAATCGCGAGCAGTACTTC
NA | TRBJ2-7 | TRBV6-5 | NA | CASGTGTYEQYF | TGTGCCAGCGGAACAGGGACCTACGAGCAGTACTTC
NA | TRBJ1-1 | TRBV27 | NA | CASSSRQFGRGGNTEAFF | TGTGCCAGCAGTTCCCGACAGTTTGGCCGAGGGGGGAACACTGAAGCTTTCTTT
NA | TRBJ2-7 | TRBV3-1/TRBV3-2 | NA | CASAVEESSYEQYF | TGTGCCTCCGCCGTCGAGGAAAGCTCCTACGAGCAGTACTTC
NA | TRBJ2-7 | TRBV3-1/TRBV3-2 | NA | CASSQDRVSEQYF | TGTGCCAGCAGCCAAGACAGGGTCTCCGAGCAGTACTTC
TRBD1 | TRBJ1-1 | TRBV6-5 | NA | CASSKDRGVNTEAFF | TGTGCCAGCAGTAAGGACAGGGGGGTGAACACTGAAGCTTTCTTT
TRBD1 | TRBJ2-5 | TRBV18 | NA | CASASLPGQGVGETQYF | TGTGCCAGCGCGTCTTTGCCGGGACAGGGGGTTGGAGAGACCCAGTACTTC
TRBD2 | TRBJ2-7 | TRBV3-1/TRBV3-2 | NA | CASSQAGLGGEQYF | TGTGCCAGCAGCCAAGCGGGCCTCGGGGGGGAGCAGTACTTC
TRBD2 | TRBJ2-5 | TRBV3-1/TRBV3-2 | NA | CASSLSTGGGETQYF | TGTGCCAGCAGCCTATCGACGGGAGGCGGTGAGACCCAGTACTTC
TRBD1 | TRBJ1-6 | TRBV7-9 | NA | CASRSRGQVHSPLHF | TGTGCCAGCAGATCCAGGGGGCAGGTACATTCACCCCTCCACTTT
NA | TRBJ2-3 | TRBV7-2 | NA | CASSLGGPAGLTDTQYF | TGTGCCAGCAGCTTGGGGGGTCCTGCAGGACTCACAGATACGCAGTATTTT
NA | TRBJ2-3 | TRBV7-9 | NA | CASSYNFGTDTQYF | TGTGCCAGCAGTTATAACTTTGGCACAGATACGCAGTATTTT
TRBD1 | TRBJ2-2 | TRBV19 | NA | CASGQGIEAGELFF | TGTGCCAGTGGACAGGGGATCGAGGCCGGGGAGCTGTTTTTT
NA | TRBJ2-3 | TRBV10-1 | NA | CASSDRADTQYF | TGCGCCAGCAGTGACAGGGCAGATACGCAGTATTTT
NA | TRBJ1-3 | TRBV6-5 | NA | CASSPFDSPGNTIYF | TGTGCCAGCAGTCCTTTTGACTCCCCAGGAAACACCATATATTTT
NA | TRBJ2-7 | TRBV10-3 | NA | CATMDSYEQYF | TGTGCCACCATGGACAGCTACGAGCAGTACTTC
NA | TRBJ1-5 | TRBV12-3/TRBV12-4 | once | CASSFSGEQAQHF | TGTGCCAGCAGTTTCTCAGGGGAACAGGCCCAGCATTTT
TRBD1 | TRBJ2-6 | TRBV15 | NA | CATSRGQGTGANVLTF | TGTGCCACCAGCCGTGGACAGGGAACTGGGGCCAACGTCCTGACTTTC
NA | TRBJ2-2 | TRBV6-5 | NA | CASRFELSTGELFF | TGTGCCAGCAGATTCGAGCTAAGCACCGGGGAGCTGTTTTTT
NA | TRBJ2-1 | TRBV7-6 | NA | CASSPGHSSYNEQFF | TGTGCCAGCAGCCCAGGGCACAGCTCCTACAATGAGCAGTTCTTC
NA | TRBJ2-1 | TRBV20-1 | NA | CSASNSYEQFF | TGCAGTGCTTCTAACTCGTATGAGCAGTTCTTC
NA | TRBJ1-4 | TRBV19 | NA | CASRQGSLDEKLFF | TGTGCCAGTAGGCAGGGGAGCTTAGATGAAAAACTGTTTTTT
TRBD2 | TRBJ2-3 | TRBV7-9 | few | CASSRTSGGMGTDTQYF | TGTGCCAGCAGTCGCACTAGCGGGGGGATGGGCACAGATACGCAGTATTTT